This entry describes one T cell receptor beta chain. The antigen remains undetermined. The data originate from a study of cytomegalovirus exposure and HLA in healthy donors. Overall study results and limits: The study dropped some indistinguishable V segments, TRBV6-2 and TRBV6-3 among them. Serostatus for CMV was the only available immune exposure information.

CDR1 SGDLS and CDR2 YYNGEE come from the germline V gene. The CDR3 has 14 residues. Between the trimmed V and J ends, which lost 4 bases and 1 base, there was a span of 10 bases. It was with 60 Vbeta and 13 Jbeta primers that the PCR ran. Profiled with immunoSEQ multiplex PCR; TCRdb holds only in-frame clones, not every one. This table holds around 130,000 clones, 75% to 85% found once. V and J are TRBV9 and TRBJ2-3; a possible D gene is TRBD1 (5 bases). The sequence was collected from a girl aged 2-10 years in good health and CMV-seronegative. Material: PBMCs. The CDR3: CASSLEGGTDTQYF. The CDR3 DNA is TGTGCCAGCAGCCTCGAAGGGGGCACAGATACGCAGTATTTT.